This T cell receptor (beta chain) was recorded in a study of immune cell composition in non-small cell lung cancer. Assay used: immunoSEQ multiplex PCR; TCRdb lists only in-frame clones, some missing. The sample holds some 1,800 clones; roughly four fifths are singletons and the top ten take roughly 23%. Normal lung was sampled as far from the tumour as possible, at least 3 cm. The CDR3 runs 16 residues. Germline V CDR1 and CDR2: MNHEY, SMNVEV (reference sequence). V gave up 5 bases and J gave up 6 bases; unmatched junction bases: 9. The sequence came from a human donor with non-small cell lung cancer. The V call is TRBV27, the J call TRBJ2-5, with TRBD2 identical over 13 bases. Sequencing was carried out using non-adjacent lung tissue. CDR3 sequence (DNA): TGTGCCAGCAGTCGATTACTAGCGGGAGGGCCGCAGACCCAGTACTTC. Amino acid sequence: CASSRLLAGGPQTQYF.